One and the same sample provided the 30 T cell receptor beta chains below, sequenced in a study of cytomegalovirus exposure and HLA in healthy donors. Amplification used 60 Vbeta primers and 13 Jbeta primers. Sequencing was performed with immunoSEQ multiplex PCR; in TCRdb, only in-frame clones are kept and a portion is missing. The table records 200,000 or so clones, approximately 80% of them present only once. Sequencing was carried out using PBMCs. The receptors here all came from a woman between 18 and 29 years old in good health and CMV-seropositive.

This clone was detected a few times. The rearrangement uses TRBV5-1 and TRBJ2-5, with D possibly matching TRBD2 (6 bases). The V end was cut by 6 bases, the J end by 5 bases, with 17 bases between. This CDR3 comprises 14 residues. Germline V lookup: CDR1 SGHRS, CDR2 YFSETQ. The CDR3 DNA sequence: TGCGCCAGCACTCGCGGGACGCCCGGGGAGACCCAGTACTTC. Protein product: CASTRGTPGETQYF.

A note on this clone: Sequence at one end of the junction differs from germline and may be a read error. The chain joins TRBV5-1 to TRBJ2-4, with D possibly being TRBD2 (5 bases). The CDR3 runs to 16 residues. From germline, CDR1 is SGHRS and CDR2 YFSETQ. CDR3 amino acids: CASSLGATPRENSQYF. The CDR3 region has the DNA TGCGCCAGCAGCTTGGGGGCCACACCGAGGGAAAACAGTCAGTACTTC. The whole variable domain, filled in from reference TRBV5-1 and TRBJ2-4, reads KAGVTQTPRYLIKTRGQQVTLSCSPISGHRSVSWYQQTPGQGLQFLFEYFSETQRNKGNFPGRFSGRQFSNSRSEMNVSTLELGDSALYLCASSLGATPRENSQYFGAGTRLSVL.

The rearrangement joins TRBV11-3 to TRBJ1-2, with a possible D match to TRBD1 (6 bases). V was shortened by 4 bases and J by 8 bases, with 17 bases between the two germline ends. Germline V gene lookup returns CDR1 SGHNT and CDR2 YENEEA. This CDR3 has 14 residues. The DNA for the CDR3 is TGTGCCAGCAGCTCCCACGGGGGGGGGCGAGGCTACACCTTC. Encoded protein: CASSSHGGGRGYTF.

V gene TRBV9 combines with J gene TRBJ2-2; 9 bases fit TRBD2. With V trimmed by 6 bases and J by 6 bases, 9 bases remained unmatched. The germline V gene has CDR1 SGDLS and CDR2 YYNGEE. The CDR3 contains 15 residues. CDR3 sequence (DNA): TGTGCCAGCAATAGCGGGGGCCATGGGGCCGGGGAGCTGTTTTTT. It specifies CASNSGGHGAGELFF.

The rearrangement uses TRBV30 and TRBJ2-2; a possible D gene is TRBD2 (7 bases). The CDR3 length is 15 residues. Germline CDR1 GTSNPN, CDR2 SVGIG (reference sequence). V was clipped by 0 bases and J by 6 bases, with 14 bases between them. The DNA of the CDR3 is TGTGCCTGGAGTGTTCGGGGGGCGGAGGCCGGGGAGCTGTTTTTT. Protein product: CAWSVRGAEAGELFF.

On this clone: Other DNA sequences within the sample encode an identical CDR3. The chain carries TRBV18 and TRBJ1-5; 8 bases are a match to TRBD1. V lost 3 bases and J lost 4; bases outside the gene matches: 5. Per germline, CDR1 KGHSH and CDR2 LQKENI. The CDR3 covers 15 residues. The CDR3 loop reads CASSPGQGSNQPQHF. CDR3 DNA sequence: TGTGCCAGCTCACCCGGACAGGGTTCGAATCAGCCCCAGCATTTT.

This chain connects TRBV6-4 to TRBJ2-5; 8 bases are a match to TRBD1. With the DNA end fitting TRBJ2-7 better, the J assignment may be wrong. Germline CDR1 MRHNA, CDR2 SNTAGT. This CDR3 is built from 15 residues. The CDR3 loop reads CASSYPGTGGNEQYF. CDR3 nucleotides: TGTGCCAGCAGTTATCCCGGGACAGGAGGAAACGAGCAGTACTTC.

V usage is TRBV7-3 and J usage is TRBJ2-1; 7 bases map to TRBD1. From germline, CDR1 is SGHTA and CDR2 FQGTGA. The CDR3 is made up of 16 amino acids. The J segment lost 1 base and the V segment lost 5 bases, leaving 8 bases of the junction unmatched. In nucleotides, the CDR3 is TGTGCCAGCAGCCAAAAGGACAGGAGTTCCTACAATGAGCAGTTCTTC. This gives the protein CASSQKDRSSYNEQFF. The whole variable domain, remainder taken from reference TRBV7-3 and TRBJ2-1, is GAGVSQTPSNKVTEKGKYVELRCDPISGHTALYWYRQSLGQGPEFLIYFQGTGAADDSGLPNDRFFAVRPEGSVSTLKIQRTERGDSAVYLCASSQKDRSSYNEQFFGPGTRLTVL.

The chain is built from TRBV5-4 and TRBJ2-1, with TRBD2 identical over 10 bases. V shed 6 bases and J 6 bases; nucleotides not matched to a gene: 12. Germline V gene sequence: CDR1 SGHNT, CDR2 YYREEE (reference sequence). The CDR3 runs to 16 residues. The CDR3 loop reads CASTQLSGGAPNEQFF. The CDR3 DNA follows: TGTGCCAGCACCCAACTAAGCGGGGGGGCCCCCAATGAGCAGTTCTTC.

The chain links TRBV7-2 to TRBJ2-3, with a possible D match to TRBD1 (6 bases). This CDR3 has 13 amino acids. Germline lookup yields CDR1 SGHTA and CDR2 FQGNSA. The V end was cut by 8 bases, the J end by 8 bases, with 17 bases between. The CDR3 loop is CASGAGQKATQYF. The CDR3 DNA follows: TGTGCCAGCGGGGCAGGACAGAAGGCTACGCAGTATTTT.

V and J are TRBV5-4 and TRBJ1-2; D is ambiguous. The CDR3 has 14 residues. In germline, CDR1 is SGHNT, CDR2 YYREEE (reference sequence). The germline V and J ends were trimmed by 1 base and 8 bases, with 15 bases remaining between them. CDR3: CASSLTRGLYGYTF. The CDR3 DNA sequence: TGTGCCAGCAGCTTGACGCGTGGTCTCTACGGCTACACCTTC.

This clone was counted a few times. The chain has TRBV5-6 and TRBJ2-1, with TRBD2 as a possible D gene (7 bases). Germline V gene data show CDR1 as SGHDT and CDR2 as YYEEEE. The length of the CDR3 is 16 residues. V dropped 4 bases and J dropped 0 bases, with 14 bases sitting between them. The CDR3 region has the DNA TGTGCCAGCAGCCTCAAGGGGGGGAGCTCCTACAATGAGCAGTTCTTC. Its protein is CASSLKGGSSYNEQFF.

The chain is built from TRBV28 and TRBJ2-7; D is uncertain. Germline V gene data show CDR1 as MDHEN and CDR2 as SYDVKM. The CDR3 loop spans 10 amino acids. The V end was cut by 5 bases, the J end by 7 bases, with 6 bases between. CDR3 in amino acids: CASSKLEQYF. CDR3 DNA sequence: TGTGCCAGCAGTAAACTAGAGCAGTACTTC. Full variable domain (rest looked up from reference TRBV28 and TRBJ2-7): DVKVTQSSRYLVKRTGEKVFLECVQDMDHENMFWYRQDPGLGLRLIYFSYDVKMKEKGDIPEGYSVSREKKERFSLILESASTNQTSMYLCASSKLEQYFGPGTRLTVT.

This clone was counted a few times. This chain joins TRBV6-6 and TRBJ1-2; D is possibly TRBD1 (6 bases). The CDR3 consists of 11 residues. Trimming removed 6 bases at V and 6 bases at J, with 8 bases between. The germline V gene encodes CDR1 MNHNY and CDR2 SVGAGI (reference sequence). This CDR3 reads CASSQGNGYTF. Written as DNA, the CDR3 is TGTGCCAGCAGCCAGGGGAATGGCTACACCTTC.

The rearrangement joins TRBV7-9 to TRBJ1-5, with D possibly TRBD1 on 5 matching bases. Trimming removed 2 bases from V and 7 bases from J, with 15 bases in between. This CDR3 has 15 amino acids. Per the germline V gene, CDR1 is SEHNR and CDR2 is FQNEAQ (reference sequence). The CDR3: CASSLTGVNMQPQHF. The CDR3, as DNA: TGTGCCAGCAGCTTAACGGGGGTTAATATGCAGCCCCAGCATTTT. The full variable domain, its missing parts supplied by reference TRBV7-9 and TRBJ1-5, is DTGVSQNPRHKITKRGQNVTFRCDPISEHNRLYWYRQTLGQGPEFLTYFQNEAQLEKSRLLSDRFSAERPKGSFSTLEIQRTEQGDSAMYLCASSLTGVNMQPQHFGDGTRLSIL.

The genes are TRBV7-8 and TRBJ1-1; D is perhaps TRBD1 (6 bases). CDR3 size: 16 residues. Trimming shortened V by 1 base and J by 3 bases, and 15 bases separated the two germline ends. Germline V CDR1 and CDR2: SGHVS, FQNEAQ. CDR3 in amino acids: CASSLEGGGTHTEAFF. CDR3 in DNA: TGTGCCAGCAGCTTAGAAGGGGGAGGGACGCACACTGAAGCTTTCTTT.

CDR3 coding DNA: TGTGCCTGGGATAAGTGGGGAGCGGGCTACACCTTC. Translation gives CAWDKWGAGYTF. V is TRBV30 and J is TRBJ1-2, with unresolved D. Germline lookup yields CDR1 GTSNPN and CDR2 SVGIG (reference sequence). The CDR3 is made up of 12 amino acids. The ends were cut back, 5 bases at V and 8 bases at J, with 15 bases in the middle.

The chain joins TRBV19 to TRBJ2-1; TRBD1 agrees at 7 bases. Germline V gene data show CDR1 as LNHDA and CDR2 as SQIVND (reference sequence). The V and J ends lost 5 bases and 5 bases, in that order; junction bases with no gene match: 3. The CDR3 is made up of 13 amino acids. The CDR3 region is CASSVGQNNEQFF. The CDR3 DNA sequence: TGTGCCAGTAGTGTGGGACAGAACAATGAGCAGTTCTTC.

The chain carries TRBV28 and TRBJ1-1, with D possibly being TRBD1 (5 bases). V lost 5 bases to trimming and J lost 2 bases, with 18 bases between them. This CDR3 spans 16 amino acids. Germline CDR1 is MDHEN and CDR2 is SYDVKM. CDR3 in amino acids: CASSPIRAGLNTEAFF. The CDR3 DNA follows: TGTGCCAGCAGTCCTATCCGGGCAGGGCTAAACACTGAAGCTTTCTTT.

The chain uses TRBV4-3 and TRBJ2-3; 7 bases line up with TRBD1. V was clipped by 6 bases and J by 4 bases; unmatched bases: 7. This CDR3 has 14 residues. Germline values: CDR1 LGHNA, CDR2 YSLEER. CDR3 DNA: TGCGCCAGCAGTCCTTACACAGGGGCAGATACGCAGTATTTT. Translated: CASSPYTGADTQYF.

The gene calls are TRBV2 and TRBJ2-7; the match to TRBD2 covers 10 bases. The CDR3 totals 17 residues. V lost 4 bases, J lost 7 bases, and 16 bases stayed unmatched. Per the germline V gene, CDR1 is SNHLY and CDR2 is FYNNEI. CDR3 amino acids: CASSVLRGSGGPREQYV. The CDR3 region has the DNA TGTGCCAGCAGTGTACTCCGGGGTAGCGGGGGGCCGAGGGAGCAGTACGTC.

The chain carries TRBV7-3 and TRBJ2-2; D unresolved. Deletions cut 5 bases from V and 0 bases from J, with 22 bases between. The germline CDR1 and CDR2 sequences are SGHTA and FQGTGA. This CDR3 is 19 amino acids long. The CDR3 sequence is CASSPILGPVLPNTGELFF. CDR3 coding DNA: TGTGCCAGCAGCCCAATCCTCGGTCCCGTGCTACCGAACACCGGGGAGCTGTTTTTT.

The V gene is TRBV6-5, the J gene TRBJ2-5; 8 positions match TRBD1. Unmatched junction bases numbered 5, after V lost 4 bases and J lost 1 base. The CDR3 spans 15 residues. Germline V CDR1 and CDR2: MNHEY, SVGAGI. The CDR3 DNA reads TGTGCCAGCAGTTCCTGGGGGACAGGCCAAGAGACCCAGTACTTC. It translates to CASSSWGTGQETQYF.

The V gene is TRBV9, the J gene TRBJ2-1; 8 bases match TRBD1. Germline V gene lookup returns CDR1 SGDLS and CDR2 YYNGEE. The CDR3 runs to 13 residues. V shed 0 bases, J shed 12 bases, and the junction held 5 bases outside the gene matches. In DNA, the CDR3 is TGTGCCAGCAGCGTAGTGGGACAGGTTAGGCAGTTCTTC. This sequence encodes CASSVVGQVRQFF.

The chain's CDR3 is CAWTRRGGSYNEQFF. DNA for the CDR3: TGTGCCTGGACGCGGCGGGGGGGCAGCTACAATGAGCAGTTCTTC. The chain joins TRBV30 to TRBJ2-1; 9 bases are a match to TRBD2. CDR1 and CDR2 from the germline V gene are GTSNPN and SVGIG (reference sequence). The CDR3 sequence is 15 residues long. Trimming at V came to 4 bases and at J to 3 bases, leaving 7 bases not matched to a gene.

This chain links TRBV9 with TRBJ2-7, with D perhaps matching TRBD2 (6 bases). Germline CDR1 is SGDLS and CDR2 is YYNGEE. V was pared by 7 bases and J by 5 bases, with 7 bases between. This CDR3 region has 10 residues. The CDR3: CASGGDEQYF. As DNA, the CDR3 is TGTGCCAGCGGAGGGGACGAGCAGTACTTC. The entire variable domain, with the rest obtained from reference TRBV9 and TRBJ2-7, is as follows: DSGVTQTPKHLITATGQRVTLRCSPRSGDLSVYWYQQSLDQGLQFLIQYYNGEERAKGNILERFSAQQFPDLHSELNLSSLELGDSALYFCASGGDEQYFGPGTRLTVT.

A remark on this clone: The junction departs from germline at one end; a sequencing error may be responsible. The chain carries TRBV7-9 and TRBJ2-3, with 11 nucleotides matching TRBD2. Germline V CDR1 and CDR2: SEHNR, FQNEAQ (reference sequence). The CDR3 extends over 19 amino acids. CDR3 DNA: TGTTCCAGCAGCTTAGCAGTTAGCGGGGGGGCCCGGTTGTCTGATACGCAGTATTTT. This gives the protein CSSSLAVSGGARLSDTQYF.

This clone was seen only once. The CDR3 is CASSLGLADSYEQYF. In DNA form, the CDR3 reads TGTGCCAGCAGCTTGGGCCTAGCGGACTCCTACGAGCAGTACTTC. The genes are TRBV13 and TRBJ2-7, with 7 bases matching TRBD2. V shed 3 bases and J 0 bases; nucleotides not matched to a gene: 5. CDR1 and CDR2 from the germline V gene are PRHDT and FYEKMQ (reference sequence). The CDR3 spans 15 residues.

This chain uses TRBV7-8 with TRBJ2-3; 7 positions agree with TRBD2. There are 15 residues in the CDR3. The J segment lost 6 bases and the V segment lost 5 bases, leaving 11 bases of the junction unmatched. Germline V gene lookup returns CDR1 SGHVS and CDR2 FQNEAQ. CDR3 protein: CASSTPGGLLDTQYF. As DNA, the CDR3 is TGTGCCAGCAGCACCCCGGGGGGACTTCTGGATACGCAGTATTTT.

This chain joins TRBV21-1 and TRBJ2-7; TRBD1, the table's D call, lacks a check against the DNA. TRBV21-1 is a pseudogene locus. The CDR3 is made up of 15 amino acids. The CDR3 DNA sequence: TGTGCCAGCAGCAACCCCCGGACAGGGGAGCCCGAGCAGTACGTC. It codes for CASSNPRTGEPEQYV.